These 11 T cell receptor beta chains share one sample of origin, sequenced in a study of T cell changes during pregnancy in multiple sclerosis. This table comes from immunoSEQ multiplex PCR, and its TCRdb copy is limited to in-frame clones, with some not included. The sample has 45,000 to 50,000 clones, about 90% seen once. The source was CD4+ T cells from peripheral blood mononuclear cells, collected in the second trimester of pregnancy. These receptors were collected from a female donor in good health, enrolled as a control in a pregnancy study.

This clone occurred once. The chain joins TRBV5-6 to TRBJ2-7; 7 bases map to TRBD1. Looked up from germline, CDR1 is SGHDT and CDR2 is YYEEEE. The CDR3 covers 12 residues. J was trimmed by 6 bases and V by 4 bases; bases with no gene match: 4. In DNA, the CDR3 is TGTGCCAGCAGCCTCAGGGGGAGCGAGCAGTACTTC. Translation gives CASSLRGSEQYF.

This clone was recorded only once. The chain carries TRBV4-1 and TRBJ2-6; 8 positions agree with TRBD1. The germline gives CDR1 MGHRA, CDR2 YSYEKL. With 6 bases clipped from V and 5 bases from J, the junction kept 21 bases outside the gene matches. The CDR3 has 20 residues. DNA of the CDR3: TGCGCCAGCAGGCAGGACAGGGAAATCCTCCCAAGAATCTGGGCCAACGTCCTGACTTTC. As protein: CASRQDREILPRIWANVLTF.

The V and J genes are TRBV27 and TRBJ2-6; 8 bases are shared with TRBD1. The CDR3 loop spans 17 amino acids. With V trimmed by 2 bases and J by 2 bases, 5 bases remained unmatched. Germline assignment: CDR1 MNHEY and CDR2 SMNVEV (reference sequence). This CDR3 reads CASSLGTGSPGANVLTF. The CDR3 coding sequence is TGTGCCAGCAGTTTAGGGACAGGTAGCCCTGGGGCCAACGTCCTGACTTTC.

The chain is built from TRBV4-3 and TRBJ1-1; D might be TRBD1 (6 bases). The germline V and J ends were trimmed by 1 base and 4 bases, with 10 bases remaining between them. The CDR3 is 14 residues long. Germline CDR1 LGHNA, CDR2 YSLEER. CDR3 nucleotides: TGCGCCAGCAGCCAAGGTCAGGGGAGCACTGAAGCTTTCTTT. This codes for CASSQGQGSTEAFF.

The chain is built from TRBV27 and TRBJ1-2; the match to TRBD1 covers 7 bases. CDR1 is MNHEY, CDR2 SMNVEV, per germline (reference sequence). This CDR3 region has 14 residues. The V gene end was trimmed by 0 bases and the J gene end by 4 bases; junction bases not matched to a gene: 2. In DNA, the CDR3 is TGTGCCAGCAGTTTATCAGGGGGCAGCTATGGCTACACCTTC. Translating it yields CASSLSGGSYGYTF.

The rearrangement joins TRBV18 to TRBJ2-3; 8 nucleotides line up with TRBD1. CDR1 is KGHSH, CDR2 LQKENI, per germline. Trimming took 3 bases from V and 3 from J; bases not matched to a gene: 8. The CDR3 is 16 amino acids. DNA of the CDR3: TGTGCCAGCTCACCCGACCGTACAGGGGGAACAGATACGCAGTATTTT. It translates to CASSPDRTGGTDTQYF.

Written as DNA, the CDR3 is TGTGCCAGCAGCTTGGGGGGGACAGGGGGGGGAAATCAGCCCCAGCATTTT. Protein sequence: CASSLGGTGGGNQPQHF. The V gene is TRBV5-4, the J gene TRBJ1-5; 11 bases agree with TRBD1. This CDR3 is 17 amino acids long. Germline V gene sequence: CDR1 SGHNT, CDR2 YYREEE (reference sequence). V lost 0 bases and J lost 4; bases outside the gene matches: 6.

This chain uses TRBV11-3 with TRBJ2-1, with 8 bases matching TRBD2. Losses at the gene ends were 4 bases for V and 6 bases for J; bases not matched to a gene: 8. Germline V gene lookup returns CDR1 SGHNT and CDR2 YENEEA. This CDR3 region has 15 residues. The CDR3 DNA follows: TGTGCCAGCAGCTCAGGACTAGCTTCTCGCAATGAGCAGTTCTTC. Protein product: CASSSGLASRNEQFF. Together with reference TRBV11-3 and TRBJ2-1, the CDR3 gives the full variable domain: EAGVVQSPRYKIIEKKQPVAFWCNPISGHNTLYWYLQNLGQGPELLIRYENEEAVDDSQLPKDRFSAERLKGVDSTLKIQPAELGDSAVYLCASSSGLASRNEQFFGPGTRLTVL.

The chain couples TRBV5-1 to TRBJ2-3, with 8 bases fitting TRBD1. Looked up from germline, CDR1 is SGHRS and CDR2 is YFSETQ. The CDR3 length is 16 residues. V shed 3 bases, J shed 4 bases, and the junction held 10 bases outside the gene matches. The CDR3 coding sequence is TGCGCCAGCAGCTCATATACAGGGGGGATCGCAGATACGCAGTATTTT. Its translation: CASSSYTGGIADTQYF.

The CDR3, as DNA: TGCGCCAGCAGGGTTAGCGGGGGAGTTAGCCAAGAGACCCAGTACTTC. It specifies CASRVSGGVSQETQYF. The rearrangement uses TRBV5-1 and TRBJ2-5; TRBD2 agrees at 9 bases. V trimming: 5 bases; J trimming: 1 base; junction bases outside the gene matches: 9. The CDR3 contains 16 residues. The germline V gene encodes CDR1 SGHRS and CDR2 YFSETQ.

The chain links TRBV4-1 to TRBJ1-5; unclear D gene. The length of the CDR3 is 16 residues. Germline loops: CDR1 MGHRA, CDR2 YSYEKL. V lost 1 base, J lost 0 bases, and 10 bases lay in between. The CDR3 reads CASSQGVGRSNQPQHF. In nucleotides, the CDR3 is TGCGCCAGCAGCCAAGGTGTGGGCCGTAGCAATCAGCCCCAGCATTTT.